These 24 T cell receptor beta chains came from one sample sequenced in a study of blood T cell repertoires in COVID-19. TCRdb's table, derived via immunoSEQ multiplex PCR, lists solely in-frame clones and lacks some. The profile shows around 81,000 clones, roughly 87% of them singletons. Specimen: peripheral blood. These receptor sequences come from a man between 65 and 85 years old with acute or convalescent COVID-19.

The chain joins TRBV19 to TRBJ2-3; D gene uncertain. Trimming cost V 3 bases and J 0 bases, with 16 bases left between them. Germline V gene sequence: CDR1 LNHDA, CDR2 SQIVND (reference sequence). The CDR3 runs to 17 residues. This chain's CDR3 is CASSIKSQTASTDTQYF. The CDR3 DNA is TGTGCCAGTAGTATTAAATCACAGACGGCTAGCACAGATACGCAGTATTTT.

V is TRBV29-1 and J is TRBJ1-4, with 9 positions matching TRBD1. Germline lookup yields CDR1 SQVTM and CDR2 ANQGSEA. Trimming at V came to 7 bases and at J to 8 bases, leaving 11 bases not matched to a gene. CDR3 length: 14 amino acids. The CDR3 DNA reads as TGCAGCGCGGCCCGGGACAGGGAAGTCGAAAAACTGTTTTTT. It encodes CSAARDREVEKLFF.

About this clone itself: At one end, the junction sequence differs from germline, possibly due to a read error. This chain uses TRBV28 with TRBJ2-4, with D perhaps matching TRBD1 (6 bases). Germline-derived CDR1 and CDR2 are MDHEN and SYDVKM. The CDR3 contains 11 residues. The CDR3 nucleotides read TGTGAGTTAACAGGGATCAACATTCAGTGCTTC. Its protein is CELTGINIQCF.

The rearrangement uses TRBV6-5 and TRBJ1-6; 7 bases line up with TRBD1. After removal of 4 bases from V and 6 bases from J, the junction contained 6 bases not matched to a gene. This CDR3 comprises 15 residues. The germline CDR1 and CDR2 sequences are MNHEY and SVGAGI. The CDR3 region has the DNA TGTGCCAGCAGTTTCCAAGACAGGGCTAATTCACCCCTCCACTTT. Translation: CASSFQDRANSPLHF.

The V and J genes are TRBV27 and TRBJ1-2, with D tentatively TRBD1 (5 bases). Trimming cost V 6 bases and J 6 bases, with 17 bases left between them. Germline CDR1 is MNHEY and CDR2 is SMNVEV (reference sequence). The CDR3 has 14 amino acids. The CDR3 DNA follows: TGTGCCAGCAGGCCCCGGGACTTCTGGGATGGCTACACCTTC. Its translation is CASRPRDFWDGYTF.

The J gene is TRBJ2-7, the V gene TRBV6-4; D is possibly TRBD1 (5 bases). This CDR3 is built from 13 residues. V was shortened by 6 bases and J by 2 bases, with 11 bases between the two germline ends. Per the germline V gene, CDR1 is MRHNA and CDR2 is SNTAGT. CDR3 bases: TGTGCCAGCAGACACAGGCCCCCCTACGAGCAGTACTTC. It is translated as CASRHRPPYEQYF.

The table lists this clone with a few counts. The rearrangement joins TRBV28 to TRBJ2-2, with D possibly matching TRBD2 (6 bases). Germline CDR1 is MDHEN and CDR2 is SYDVKM. The CDR3 length is 14 residues. V lost 6 bases and J lost 4, with 12 bases in between. CDR3 sequence (DNA): TGTGCCAGCAGGGCTGTGGGGGGCACCGGGGAGCTGTTTTTT. Its translation: CASRAVGGTGELFF.

This chain uses TRBV4-1 with TRBJ1-4; the D gene is possibly TRBD1 (6 bases). Germline V gives CDR1 MGHRA, CDR2 YSYEKL. V was shortened by 7 bases and J by 7 bases, with 19 bases between the two germline ends. The CDR3 has 15 amino acids. Here the CDR3 reads CASKPLGQGSEKLFF. The CDR3 coding sequence is TGCGCCAGCAAACCACTGGGGCAGGGGAGTGAAAAACTGTTTTTT.

The rearrangement joins TRBV5-1 to TRBJ2-2; maybe TRBD2 (5 bases). CDR1 and CDR2 from the germline V gene are SGHRS and YFSETQ. This CDR3 comprises 14 residues. V gave up 4 bases and J gave up 3 bases, with 10 bases separating them. As DNA, the CDR3 is TGCGCCAGCAGCGCAGTCGGGGACACCGGGGAGCTGTTTTTT. It translates to CASSAVGDTGELFF.

This chain links TRBV11-2 with TRBJ2-5; D is unclear. Germline CDR1 is SGHAT and CDR2 is FQNNGV. V was cut by 5 bases and J by 4 bases, with 5 bases left in between. The CDR3 sequence is 11 residues long. This CDR3 is CASSARETQYF. CDR3 coding DNA: TGTGCCAGCAGCGCGAGAGAGACCCAGTACTTC.

CDR3 protein: CASSRRTPFGTGGHEQYF. In DNA, the CDR3 is TGTGCCAGCAGCCGCAGGACCCCTTTCGGAACAGGGGGCCACGAGCAGTACTTC. The chain combines TRBV28 with TRBJ2-7; 9 nucleotides align to TRBD1. V dropped 6 bases and J dropped 5; count of bases not matched to a gene: 20. The CDR3 runs to 18 residues. From germline, CDR1 is MDHEN and CDR2 SYDVKM.

The rearrangement links TRBV5-5 to TRBJ2-7; TRBD1 matches at 9 bases. The CDR3 spans 13 residues. Trimming cost V 3 bases and J 7 bases; bases outside gene matches: 5. The V gene's germline CDR1 is SGHKS and CDR2 YYEKEE (reference sequence). CDR3 amino acids: CASSWDRVGEQYF. In DNA, the CDR3 is TGTGCCAGCAGCTGGGACAGGGTGGGGGAGCAGTACTTC.

This sequence joins TRBV7-8 and TRBJ2-3; 13 bases fit TRBD2. After removal of 6 bases from V and 0 bases from J, the junction contained 9 bases not matched to a gene. The CDR3 spans 18 residues. Germline lookup yields CDR1 SGHVS and CDR2 FQNEAQ. The CDR3 nucleotides are TGTGCCAGCAGTTCGGGACTAGCGGGGATCGTTAGCACAGATACGCAGTATTTT. It codes for CASSSGLAGIVSTDTQYF.

The chain is built from TRBV27 and TRBJ1-5, with 8 nucleotides matching TRBD1. V shed 9 bases, J shed 5 bases, and the junction held 6 bases outside the gene matches. Germline V gene sequence: CDR1 MNHEY, CDR2 SMNVEV (reference sequence). CDR3 length equals 13 residues. For the CDR3, the DNA is TGTGCCAGTTCCAGGGGGCTCGATCAGCCCCAGCATTTT. As protein: CASSRGLDQPQHF.

The chain carries TRBV9 and TRBJ2-1, with 10 bases identical to TRBD2. J gave up 6 bases and V 0 bases, and 3 bases lay outside the gene matches. The CDR3 covers 15 residues. Germline lookup yields CDR1 SGDLS and CDR2 YYNGEE. The CDR3 here is CASSVGLAGSNEQFF. For the CDR3, the DNA is TGTGCCAGCAGCGTAGGACTAGCGGGCTCCAATGAGCAGTTCTTC.

This rearrangement joins TRBV19 to TRBJ2-2, with 7 bases identical to TRBD1. Germline loops: CDR1 LNHDA, CDR2 SQIVND (reference sequence). After removal of 3 bases from V and 8 bases from J, the junction contained 3 bases not matched to a gene. The CDR3 sequence is 13 residues long. CDR3 coding DNA: TGTGCCAGTAGTATCGACAGGGTAGGGGAGCTGTTTTTT. Translating gives CASSIDRVGELFF. Full variable domain (rest looked up from reference TRBV19 and TRBJ2-2): DGGITQSPKYLFRKEGQNVTLSCEQNLNHDAMYWYRQDPGQGLRLIYYSQIVNDFQKGDIAEGYSVSREKKESFPLTVTSAQKNPTAFYLCASSIDRVGELFFGEGSRLTVL.

The chain uses TRBV5-8 and TRBJ1-5; 7 bases agree with TRBD1. Per germline, CDR1 SGHTS and CDR2 YDEGEE. With V trimmed by 1 base and J by 1 base, 2 bases remained unmatched. This CDR3 has 15 residues. The CDR3 DNA is TGTGCCAGCAGCTTGACAGGGGCCAGCAATCAGCCCCAGCATTTT. Translating gives CASSLTGASNQPQHF.

V and J are TRBV7-9 and TRBJ1-1; D not resolved. Per the germline V gene, CDR1 is SEHNR and CDR2 is FQNEAQ (reference sequence). V lost 4 bases and J lost 8, with 8 bases in between. The CDR3 has 11 amino acids. CDR3 DNA sequence: TGTGCCAGCAGCTCAGTAACCGAAGCTTTCTTT. As protein: CASSSVTEAFF.

In DNA, the CDR3 is TGTGCCAGCAGTTTTCAGGTCGGGGAGCTGTTTTTT. Its translation: CASSFQVGELFF. The chain recombines TRBV12-3 or TRBV12-4 with TRBJ2-2; D is undetermined. The V gene lost 3 bases and the J gene lost 7 bases, with 6 bases spanning the gap. The CDR3 loop spans 12 amino acids.

The J gene is TRBJ2-5, the V gene TRBV5-1; 9 bases align to TRBD2. V shed 1 base and J 4 bases; nucleotides not matched to a gene: 5. Germline lookup yields CDR1 SGHRS and CDR2 YFSETQ. This CDR3 has 15 amino acids. The chain's CDR3 is CASSLYAGGRETQYF. CDR3 in DNA: TGCGCCAGCAGCTTGTACGCGGGGGGGCGAGAGACCCAGTACTTC.

J is TRBJ2-3 and V is TRBV28; a possible D gene is TRBD2 (6 bases). Looked up from germline, CDR1 is MDHEN and CDR2 is SYDVKM. Trimming stripped 3 bases from V and 1 base from J, with 11 bases between. This CDR3 is built from 15 residues. CDR3 residues: CASSLGGVGTDTQYF. The DNA of the CDR3 is TGTGCCAGCAGTTTGGGGGGAGTAGGCACAGATACGCAGTATTTT.

The chain carries TRBV6-2 or TRBV6-3 and TRBJ1-2; possibly TRBD1 for D (5 bases). The ends were cut back, 4 bases at V and 6 bases at J, with 21 bases in the middle. Germline CDR1 and CDR2: MNHEY and SVGEGT. This CDR3 has 16 amino acids. The CDR3 bases are TGTGCCAGCAGTTCCACTCCCCAGGGTGTTATAGATGGCTACACCTTC. Translated, it gives CASSSTPQGVIDGYTF.

V usage is TRBV7-9 and J usage is TRBJ2-1, with 7 bases identical to TRBD2. The CDR3 runs 15 residues. CDR1 and CDR2 from the germline V gene are SEHNR and FQNEAQ (reference sequence). J gave up 0 bases and V 4 bases, and 3 bases lay outside the gene matches. CDR3 region: CASSSRENSYNEQFF. DNA for the CDR3: TGTGCCAGCAGCTCGCGGGAGAACTCCTACAATGAGCAGTTCTTC.

The chain joins TRBV30 to TRBJ2-2, with D maybe TRBD1 (6 bases). The CDR3 is 15 residues long. The V gene's germline CDR1 is GTSNPN and CDR2 SVGIG (reference sequence). V was cut by 0 bases and J by 1 base, with 9 bases left in between. Here the CDR3 reads CAWSVGQKNTGELFF. The CDR3 nucleotides read TGTGCCTGGAGTGTAGGACAGAAGAACACCGGGGAGCTGTTTTTT. Supplemented by reference TRBV30 and TRBJ2-2, the full variable domain reads SQTIHQWPATLVQPVGSPLSLECTVEGTSNPNLYWYRQAAGRGLQLLFYSVGIGQISSEVPQNLSASRPQDRQFILSSKKLLLSDSGFYLCAWSVGQKNTGELFFGEGSRLTVL.